Following are 16 T cell receptor beta chains from one sample sequenced in a study of blood T cell repertoires in COVID-19. Only in-frame clones appear in the TCRdb table, and some are missing; sequencing was by immunoSEQ multiplex PCR. Of around 310,000 clones listed, around 92% were seen once; the top ten hold over 9%. Sample: PBMCs or T cells enriched from blood (not recorded which). The receptors come from a woman in her 30s who had recovered from COVID-19.

The chain is built from TRBV21-1 and TRBJ1-1. TRBV21-1 is deemed a pseudogene. The length of the CDR3 is 19 residues. The CDR3 loop is CASSKPPSRFSPMNTEAFF. The CDR3 DNA sequence: TGTGCCAGCAGCAAACCCCCTTCTAGGTTCAGTCCCATGAACACTGAAGCTTTCTTT.

The rearrangement uses TRBV24-1 and TRBJ2-3; 7 bases map to TRBD1. The J segment lost 3 bases and the V segment lost 3 bases, leaving 5 bases of the junction unmatched. The CDR3 runs to 15 residues. Germline V gene sequence: CDR1 KGHDR, CDR2 SFDVKD. CDR3 in amino acids: CATSDGDSGTDTQYF. For the CDR3, the DNA is TGTGCCACCAGTGATGGGGACAGTGGGACAGATACGCAGTATTTT.

V gene TRBV28 combines with J gene TRBJ2-1, with 12 bases fitting TRBD2. Germline V lookup: CDR1 MDHEN, CDR2 SYDVKM. There are 18 residues in the CDR3. The V and J ends lost 4 bases and 1 base, in that order; junction bases with no gene match: 8. The CDR3 region has the DNA TGTGCCAGCAGTTCCCCTAGCGGGAGGGCCGGTTCCTACAATGAGCAGTTCTTC. Translated: CASSSPSGRAGSYNEQFF.

The gene calls are TRBV5-8 and TRBJ1-1; D is perhaps TRBD1 (5 bases). Trimming cost V 0 bases and J 4 bases, with 13 bases left between them. CDR1 and CDR2 from the germline V gene are SGHTS and YDEGEE. This CDR3 has 15 amino acids. The CDR3 DNA reads TGTGCCAGCAGCTTGGAGCGGGGGGTGCCCACTGAAGCTTTCTTT. This encodes CASSLERGVPTEAFF.

The chain recombines TRBV4-1 with TRBJ2-5; 9 bases are a match to TRBD2. There are 15 residues in the CDR3. Germline loops: CDR1 MGHRA, CDR2 YSYEKL. V lost 4 bases to trimming and J lost 5 bases; unmatched junction nucleotides: 8. CDR3 in amino acids: CASSRLAARGETQYF. The CDR3 bases are TGCGCCAGCAGCCGACTAGCGGCCCGCGGGGAGACCCAGTACTTC.

This chain joins TRBV5-4 and TRBJ1-1; D possibly corresponds to TRBD1 (6 bases). Trimming cost V 0 bases and J 2 bases, with 8 bases left between them. The CDR3 extends over 14 amino acids. Germline V gene lookup returns CDR1 SGHNT and CDR2 YYREEE (reference sequence). The CDR3 loop reads CASSLGRGNTEAFF. The DNA for the CDR3 is TGTGCCAGCAGCTTGGGCAGGGGTAACACTGAAGCTTTCTTT.

V gene TRBV18 combines with J gene TRBJ1-2, with D perhaps TRBD1 (5 bases). There are 15 residues in the CDR3. Per germline, CDR1 KGHSH and CDR2 LQKENI. V lost 1 base to trimming and J lost 7 bases, with 16 bases between them. This chain's CDR3 is CASSPLQDNSAGYTF. DNA of the CDR3: TGTGCCAGCTCACCACTTCAGGACAACTCCGCTGGCTACACCTTC.

In this sample, this clone turned up once. The rearrangement links TRBV11-3 to TRBJ2-7, with D possibly being TRBD2 (6 bases). The CDR3 extends over 14 amino acids. The germline gives CDR1 SGHNT, CDR2 YENEEA. The germline V and J ends were trimmed by 5 bases and 6 bases, with 17 bases remaining between them. The chain's CDR3 is CASSPTVEGSEQYF. The CDR3 coding sequence is TGTGCCAGCAGCCCTACGGTGGAGGGTAGCGAGCAGTACTTC.

V gene TRBV30 combines with J gene TRBJ2-3; D not resolved. CDR1 is GTSNPN and CDR2 is SVGIG in the germline V gene (reference sequence). CDR3 length equals 17 residues. V lost 2 bases, J lost 1 base, and 19 bases lay in between. The CDR3 reads CAWSPRFRVDGTDTQYF. CDR3 nucleotide sequence: TGTGCCTGGAGTCCCCGGTTTAGAGTTGATGGCACAGATACGCAGTATTTT.

The chain links TRBV14 to TRBJ2-1; 8 bases map to TRBD2. Germline lookup yields CDR1 SGHDN and CDR2 FVKESK. The CDR3 loop spans 15 amino acids. The junction had 4 bases not matched to a gene; V was cut back by 3 bases and J by 3 bases. The CDR3: CASSHRLAGYNEQFF. CDR3 nucleotides: TGTGCCAGCAGCCACCGGCTAGCGGGCTACAATGAGCAGTTCTTC. Based on the CDR3 plus reference TRBV14 and TRBJ2-1, the full variable domain is EAGVTQFPSHSVIEKGQTVTLRCDPISGHDNLYWYRRVMGKEIKFLLHFVKESKQDESGMPNNRFLAERTGGTYSTLKVQPAELEDSGVYFCASSHRLAGYNEQFFGPGTRLTVL.

This clone has only one observation. The chain recombines TRBV7-9 with TRBJ2-3; D possibly corresponds to TRBD1 (5 bases). Trimming removed 5 bases at V and 2 bases at J, with 11 bases between. Germline V gene sequence: CDR1 SEHNR, CDR2 FQNEAQ (reference sequence). This CDR3 region has 14 residues. CDR3 in amino acids: CASSQGRDTDTQYF. The CDR3 nucleotides are TGTGCCAGCAGCCAAGGCAGGGACACAGATACGCAGTATTTT.

The chain uses TRBV19 and TRBJ1-5; TRBD1 is a possible D gene (6 bases). The germline V gene encodes CDR1 LNHDA and CDR2 SQIVND (reference sequence). Trimming removed 5 bases from V and 4 bases from J, with 12 bases in between. This CDR3 comprises 14 residues. The CDR3 protein is CASSGEQGNQPQHF. CDR3 coding DNA: TGTGCCAGTAGTGGTGAACAGGGAAATCAGCCCCAGCATTTT. Variable domain in full (rest from reference TRBV19 and TRBJ1-5): DGGITQSPKYLFRKEGQNVTLSCEQNLNHDAMYWYRQDPGQGLRLIYYSQIVNDFQKGDIAEGYSVSREKKESFPLTVTSAQKNPTAFYLCASSGEQGNQPQHFGDGTRLSIL.

The J gene is TRBJ1-3, the V gene TRBV5-1, with D unclear. The length of the CDR3 is 16 residues. CDR1 SGHRS and CDR2 YFSETQ come from the germline V gene. Trimming took off 0 bases at V and 0 bases at J, with 10 bases between the two ends. The CDR3 loop reads CASSLGHPSSGNTIYF. CDR3 nucleotides: TGCGCCAGCAGCTTGGGACACCCGAGCTCTGGAAACACCATATATTTT.

The CDR3: CASSETGFNTEAFF. The CDR3 DNA sequence: TGCGCCAGCAGCGAGACAGGATTTAACACTGAAGCTTTCTTT. The V gene is TRBV5-1, the J gene TRBJ1-1; D may be TRBD1 (6 bases). Per germline, CDR1 SGHRS and CDR2 YFSETQ. CDR3 length equals 14 residues. Trimming took 4 bases from V and 2 from J, leaving 12 bases between them.

J is TRBJ2-7 and V is TRBV6-1; TRBD2 might be the D (6 bases). Germline V gene data show CDR1 as MNHNS and CDR2 as SASEGT. Trimming removed 2 bases at V and 3 bases at J, with 17 bases between. CDR3 length: 16 amino acids. The CDR3 spells CASSEILNLGLYEQYF. The CDR3 DNA follows: TGTGCCAGCAGTGAAATTTTGAATTTGGGACTCTACGAGCAGTACTTC.

V usage is TRBV19 and J usage is TRBJ1-5; D gene ambiguous. In germline, CDR1 is LNHDA, CDR2 SQIVND (reference sequence). With 9 bases removed from V and 0 bases from J, the gap between germline ends came to 12 bases. The CDR3 spans 14 residues. CDR3 nucleotide sequence: TGTGCCAGCATCGAGGGTAATAGCAATCAGCCCCAGCATTTT. Protein sequence: CASIEGNSNQPQHF.